The T cell receptor (beta chain) described here comes from a study of a mutant IDH1 vaccine in newly diagnosed glioma. Looking at the study overall: Patients' prior therapy spanned radiotherapy, temozolomide, or both; most underwent both.

Concerning this clone itself: Its antigen is unidentified.

Per germline, CDR1 MRHNA and CDR2 SNTAGT. This CDR3 comprises 13 residues. The ends were cut back, 0 bases at V and 2 bases at J, with 4 bases in the middle. Time point meaning: week 5, during vaccination. Each vaccine dose was 300 ug of mutant IDH1 20-mer peptide, with topical imiquimod. Clones were sequenced by immunoSEQ multiplex PCR, and TCRdb holds only the in-frame ones, with some missing. The repertoire holds 25,000 to 35,000 clones, with around 92% as singletons. The clonotype was recovered from a man younger than 30 with glioma. The rearrangement uses TRBV6-4 and TRBJ1-1; D is ambiguous. Material: PBMCs, obtained from a glioma patient whose treatment included an IDH1 peptide vaccine. The DNA of the CDR3 is TGTGCCAGCAGTGACTCGAGTAACACTGAAGCTTTCTTT. It codes for CASSDSSNTEAFF.